Each of the 29 T cell receptor beta chains below was sequenced from the same sample in a study of beta chain features in type 1 diabetes. General study points: Type 1 diabetes patients showed a moderate but significant shortening of TCRB CDR3s in all four CD4+ subsets.

Every isolated RNA sample was fully reverse transcribed, so sequencing captured expressed TCRB transcripts. Method: immunoSEQ multiplex PCR; TCRdb's copy keeps in-frame clones and lacks some. Counted here are 150,000 to 200,000 clones, around 63% occurring once; the ten biggest clones make up about 0.089%. For these receptors, no antigen is known. Sequenced input: naive CD4+ T cells from blood. The receptor source for this set is a man aged 25 to 40 with type 1 diabetes.

The chain's CDR3 is CSAPGNTQYF. In nucleotides, the CDR3 is TGCAGTGCTCCCGGGAATACGCAGTATTTT. V is TRBV20-1 and J is TRBJ2-3, with D possibly matching TRBD2 (5 bases). CDR1 is DFQATT, CDR2 SNEGSKA, per germline (reference sequence). The V and J ends lost 5 bases and 7 bases respectively, with 7 bases between them. The CDR3 is made up of 10 amino acids.

The chain's CDR3 is CASSLAKEDGYTF. The CDR3 DNA reads TGCGCCAGCAGCTTGGCTAAGGAGGATGGCTACACCTTC. The chain joins TRBV5-1 to TRBJ1-2; D gene uncertain. The CDR3 is 13 amino acids. Germline V gives CDR1 SGHRS, CDR2 YFSETQ. Between the trimmed V and J ends, which lost 0 bases and 6 bases, there was a span of 9 bases.

V gene TRBV5-4 combines with J gene TRBJ2-7, with D possibly matching TRBD1 (7 bases). CDR3 size: 15 residues. V dropped 1 base and J dropped 4 bases, with 15 bases sitting between them. Germline lookup yields CDR1 SGHNT and CDR2 YYREEE (reference sequence). The CDR3, as DNA: TGTGCCAGCAGCTTGCAGGGGGGCTATGTATACGAGCAGTACTTC. It codes for CASSLQGGYVYEQYF.

A single count supports this clone. This chain connects TRBV15 to TRBJ2-2; D is uncertain. The V gene's germline CDR1 is LNHNV and CDR2 YYDKDF (reference sequence). V gave up 0 bases and J gave up 6 bases, with 11 bases separating them. The CDR3 is 15 residues long. In nucleotides, the CDR3 is TGTGCCACCAGCAGAGATCTTGGGATACCCGGGGAGCTGTTTTTT. It translates to CATSRDLGIPGELFF. Together with reference TRBV15 and TRBJ2-2, the CDR3 gives the full variable domain: DAMVIQNPRYQVTQFGKPVTLSCSQTLNHNVMYWYQQKSSQAPKLLFHYYDKDFNNEADTPDNFQSRRPNTSFCFLDIRSPGLGDTAMYLCATSRDLGIPGELFFGEGSRLTVL.

The rearrangement uses TRBV6-6 and TRBJ2-3; D gene ambiguous. This CDR3 is 13 amino acids long. CDR1 MNHNY and CDR2 SVGAGI come from the germline V gene (reference sequence). The germline V and J ends were trimmed by 2 bases and 5 bases, with 8 bases remaining between them. CDR3 nucleotide sequence: TGTGCCAGCAGTTACCGTATGGGAGATACGCAGTATTTT. The encoded protein is CASSYRMGDTQYF.

In nucleotides, the CDR3 is TGTGCCAGCAAGCAGATCGGTAGCAATCAGCCCCAGCATTTT. It specifies CASKQIGSNQPQHF. The V gene is TRBV27, the J gene TRBJ1-5; D gene uncertain. Germline-derived CDR1 and CDR2 are MNHEY and SMNVEV (reference sequence). There are 14 residues in the CDR3. Trimming removed 7 bases at V and 0 bases at J, with 10 bases between.

This rearrangement joins TRBV7-2 to TRBJ2-5; a weak D match, TRBD1 (5 bases). Between the trimmed V and J ends, which lost 0 bases and 2 bases, there was a span of 10 bases. CDR1 and CDR2 (germline): SGHTA, FQGNSA. The CDR3 is made up of 15 amino acids. CDR3 in amino acids: CASSLATGAQETQYF. CDR3 DNA: TGTGCCAGCAGCTTAGCCACAGGAGCACAAGAGACCCAGTACTTC.

Comment on this clone: The sample holds other DNA sequences that translate to the same CDR3. CDR3: CSVESQMNTEAFF. As DNA, the CDR3 is TGCAGCGTTGAATCCCAGATGAACACTGAAGCTTTCTTT. This chain links TRBV29-1 with TRBJ1-1; D gene uncertain. V gave up 2 bases and J gave up 0 bases, with 7 bases separating them. The CDR3 extends over 13 amino acids. Per germline, CDR1 SQVTM and CDR2 ANQGSEA. Full variable domain (remainder filled in from reference TRBV29-1 and TRBJ1-1): SAVISQKPSRDICQRGTSLTIQCQVDSQVTMMFWYRQQPGQSLTLIATANQGSEATYESGFVIDKFPISRPNLTFSTLTVSNMSPEDSSIYLCSVESQMNTEAFFGQGTRLTVV.

The chain joins TRBV10-3 to TRBJ2-7; a possible D gene is TRBD1 (5 bases). This CDR3 region has 13 residues. CDR1 and CDR2 (germline): ENHRY, SYGVKD. V gave up 6 bases and J gave up 2 bases, with 11 bases separating them. The CDR3 DNA follows: TGTGCCATCAGGATGACAGAGACCTACGAGCAGTACTTC. Translating gives CAIRMTETYEQYF.

This sequence joins TRBV5-4 and TRBJ2-5, with TRBD1 matching 7 bases. The trim removed 4 bases at V and 2 bases at J, leaving 8 bases unmatched. Germline-derived CDR1 and CDR2 are SGHNT and YYREEE (reference sequence). This CDR3 is built from 15 residues. The CDR3 sequence: CASSADTGVQETQYF. In nucleotides, the CDR3 is TGTGCCAGCAGCGCGGATACAGGGGTTCAAGAGACCCAGTACTTC.

The chain employs TRBV5-1 and TRBJ2-5, with a tentative D call TRBD2 (5 bases). CDR1 is SGHRS and CDR2 is YFSETQ in the germline V gene. The CDR3 has 15 residues. Trimming left V 3 bases short and J 0 bases short, with 12 bases between. The CDR3 region has the DNA TGCGCCAGCAGCTGGAGGCCGGGGAACCAAGAGACCCAGTACTTC. Its translation: CASSWRPGNQETQYF.

The CDR3 here is CSVARGQGAYEQYF. CDR3 nucleotide sequence: TGCAGCGTTGCTAGGGGACAGGGGGCTTACGAGCAGTACTTC. This chain uses TRBV29-1 with TRBJ2-7, with TRBD1 matching over 12 bases. This CDR3 comprises 14 residues. Germline V lookup: CDR1 SQVTM, CDR2 ANQGSEA. V shed 4 bases and J 4 bases; nucleotides not matched to a gene: 5.

This clone was counted between two and nine times. The CDR3 DNA follows: TGTGCCACCAGCAGAGGGGCAGATACTCTGGGAAACACCATATATTTT. This encodes CATSRGADTLGNTIYF. The rearrangement joins TRBV15 to TRBJ1-3; D is undetermined. CDR3 size: 16 residues. V was shortened by 1 base and J by 4 bases, with 14 bases between the two germline ends. Germline loops: CDR1 LNHNV, CDR2 YYDKDF (reference sequence). Variable domain in full (rest from reference TRBV15 and TRBJ1-3): DAMVIQNPRYQVTQFGKPVTLSCSQTLNHNVMYWYQQKSSQAPKLLFHYYDKDFNNEADTPDNFQSRRPNTSFCFLDIRSPGLGDTAMYLCATSRGADTLGNTIYFGEGSWLTVV.

This clone was observed a few times. The CDR3 spells CAITDGPFNYGYTF. The CDR3 DNA sequence: TGTGCCATCACGGACGGACCTTTTAACTATGGCTACACCTTC. The V gene is TRBV10-3, the J gene TRBJ1-2; no firm D call. With 7 bases removed from V and 1 base from J, the gap between germline ends came to 13 bases. The CDR3 is 14 amino acids. In germline, CDR1 is ENHRY, CDR2 SYGVKD.

The chain joins TRBV29-1 to TRBJ2-7; TRBD2 might be the D (5 bases). The CDR3 contains 12 residues. The V gene's germline CDR1 is SQVTM and CDR2 ANQGSEA. V was cut by 7 bases and J by 5 bases, with 15 bases left in between. CDR3 protein: CSGGLVSNEQYF. The CDR3 nucleotides read TGCAGCGGCGGACTCGTTTCCAACGAGCAGTACTTC.

The table lists this clone with a few counts. The chain joins TRBV29-1 to TRBJ2-7; the D gene is possibly TRBD1 (6 bases). The CDR3 is made up of 13 amino acids. V was shortened by 4 bases and J by 3 bases, with 13 bases between the two germline ends. Germline loops: CDR1 SQVTM, CDR2 ANQGSEA. For the CDR3, the DNA is TGCAGCGTTGGAGGGGACACACTCTACGAGCAGTACTTC. This sequence encodes CSVGGDTLYEQYF.

This sequence joins TRBV6-5 and TRBJ1-5; D remains unclear. V lost 2 bases and J 4 bases, leaving 6 bases between the germline ends. The CDR3 consists of 13 residues. Per the germline V gene, CDR1 is MNHEY and CDR2 is SVGAGI. In DNA form, the CDR3 reads TGTGCCAGCAGTTACGGGCGGAATCAGCCCCAGCATTTT. Translation: CASSYGRNQPQHF.

The sample holds a few counts of this clone. J is TRBJ2-5 and V is TRBV4-3; no reliable D call. This CDR3 region has 16 residues. CDR1 and CDR2 from the germline V gene are LGHNA and YSLEER. Trimming removed 0 bases at V and 5 bases at J, with 16 bases between. The CDR3 here is CASSQDPGRAWETQYF. Here the CDR3 DNA reads TGCGCCAGCAGCCAAGATCCTGGAAGGGCGTGGGAGACCCAGTACTTC.

This clone showed up just a few times. The V gene is TRBV29-1, the J gene TRBJ2-3; D unresolved. The CDR3 totals 15 residues. Germline V gives CDR1 SQVTM, CDR2 ANQGSEA. Trimming took off 4 bases at V and 2 bases at J, with 16 bases between the two ends. CDR3 nucleotides: TGCAGCGTTGCTGTTGATGGTCAACCCACAGATACGCAGTATTTT. Protein: CSVAVDGQPTDTQYF.

The gene calls are TRBV20-1 and TRBJ2-1, with D possibly TRBD2 on 5 matching bases. The V and J ends lost 6 bases and 8 bases respectively, with 11 bases between them. CDR1 is DFQATT and CDR2 is SNEGSKA in the germline V gene (reference sequence). This CDR3 spans 11 amino acids. The CDR3 here is CSAGGGYEQFF. Written as DNA, the CDR3 is TGCAGTGCGGGCGGAGGATATGAGCAGTTCTTC.

As for this clone: Other DNA sequences in the same sample also yield this CDR3. The V and J genes are TRBV7-9 and TRBJ1-2, with D possibly matching TRBD1 (6 bases). The germline CDR1 and CDR2 sequences are SEHNR and FQNEAQ (reference sequence). V was trimmed by 5 bases and J by 2 bases, leaving 9 bases between them. The CDR3 sequence is 13 residues long. The CDR3 loop reads CASSPDRNYGYTF. In nucleotides, the CDR3 is TGTGCCAGCAGCCCTGACAGGAACTATGGCTACACCTTC.

CDR3 in DNA: TGCAGCGTTGAATGGGGGGGCTCCACAGATACGCAGTATTTT. Protein: CSVEWGGSTDTQYF. The gene calls are TRBV29-1 and TRBJ2-3; maybe TRBD2 (7 bases). The CDR3 has 14 residues. V shed 2 bases and J shed 2 bases, with 11 bases lying between them. Germline CDR1 is SQVTM and CDR2 is ANQGSEA.

The V and J genes are TRBV25-1 and TRBJ2-5; D uncertain. CDR1 is MGHDK and CDR2 is SYGVNS in the germline V gene. CDR3 length: 13 residues. Trimming cost V 3 bases and J 0 bases, with 5 bases left between them. The CDR3 spells CASSDRNQETQYF. The CDR3 DNA sequence: TGTGCCAGCAGTGACAGGAACCAAGAGACCCAGTACTTC.

The rearrangement joins TRBV29-1 to TRBJ2-7; TRBD1 might be the D (6 bases). Germline V CDR1 and CDR2: SQVTM, ANQGSEA. The CDR3 sequence is 10 residues long. V lost 5 bases and J 7 bases, leaving 9 bases between the germline ends. CDR3 nucleotides: TGCAGCGTTTCAGGGGAAGAGCAGTACTTC. This codes for CSVSGEEQYF.

This clone was counted a few times. The rearrangement uses TRBV29-1 and TRBJ1-1, with D possibly matching TRBD1 (5 bases). The germline V gene encodes CDR1 SQVTM and CDR2 ANQGSEA. The germline V and J ends were trimmed by 4 bases and 4 bases, with 19 bases remaining between them. The CDR3 covers 15 residues. CDR3 amino acids: CSVGGKGVRGTEAFF. The CDR3 bases are TGCAGCGTTGGGGGGAAAGGAGTGCGGGGCACTGAAGCTTTCTTT. The full variable domain, with the rest looked up from reference TRBV29-1 and TRBJ1-1, is SAVISQKPSRDICQRGTSLTIQCQVDSQVTMMFWYRQQPGQSLTLIATANQGSEATYESGFVIDKFPISRPNLTFSTLTVSNMSPEDSSIYLCSVGGKGVRGTEAFFGQGTRLTVV.

The chain recombines TRBV2 with TRBJ2-4; 9 bases align to TRBD1. The CDR3 totals 14 residues. Germline CDR1 SNHLY, CDR2 FYNNEI. V shed 6 bases and J 8 bases; nucleotides not matched to a gene: 8. The CDR3 spells CASREQGAEYIQYF. The CDR3, as DNA: TGTGCCAGCAGGGAACAGGGGGCTGAGTACATTCAGTACTTC.

The CDR3 nucleotides read TGTGCCAGCAGCGTAGAGGCTAGCGGTTCCTACGAGCAGTACTTC. This translates into CASSVEASGSYEQYF. This chain uses TRBV9 with TRBJ2-7; 7 bases align to TRBD2. The CDR3 has 15 amino acids. With 0 bases clipped from V and 1 base from J, the junction kept 4 bases outside the gene matches. Germline lookup yields CDR1 SGDLS and CDR2 YYNGEE. Full variable domain (outside the CDR3, taken from reference TRBV9 and TRBJ2-7): DSGVTQTPKHLITATGQRVTLRCSPRSGDLSVYWYQQSLDQGLQFLIQYYNGEERAKGNILERFSAQQFPDLHSELNLSSLELGDSALYFCASSVEASGSYEQYFGPGTRLTVT.

This clone was found a few times. V usage is TRBV9 and J usage is TRBJ2-7; perhaps TRBD1 as D (6 bases). V lost 4 bases to trimming and J lost 0 bases, with 11 bases between them. The germline V gene encodes CDR1 SGDLS and CDR2 YYNGEE. The CDR3 covers 14 residues. CDR3 in amino acids: CASSSMTGSYEQYF. The CDR3 nucleotides are TGTGCCAGCAGCTCTATGACAGGCTCCTACGAGCAGTACTTC.

CDR3: CSARVSNEQFF. The CDR3 nucleotides read TGCAGTGCTAGAGTGAGTAATGAGCAGTTCTTC. This chain uses TRBV20-1 with TRBJ2-1, with D hard to call. Germline V CDR1 and CDR2: DFQATT, SNEGSKA (reference sequence). With 1 base removed from V and 7 bases from J, the gap between germline ends came to 5 bases. The CDR3 totals 11 residues.